The following is a T cell receptor (beta chain) sequence with its context. A single count supports this clone. Its antigen target is currently unknown. Base qualities are not provided; no much larger clone lies one nucleotide away. This sample was included in a study of OX40 agonist ivuxolimab in advanced cancers. A note on the overall study: The costimulatory receptor OX40 (CD134) was targeted by ivuxolimab, a fully human IgG2 agonistic monoclonal antibody. Intravenous ivuxolimab was administered to patients every 2 weeks at six dose levels: 0.01, 0.1, 0.3, 1.5, 3 and 10 mg/kg. Among the roughly 52 dose-escalation patients, 19 had hepatocellular carcinoma, roughly 15 melanoma, 9 renal cell carcinoma and 9 head and neck cancer. The dose-escalation cohort was 80% to 90% male with a mean age of about 60 years, ranging from about 23 to 85. Prior anti-PD-1, anti-PD-L1 or anti-CTLA-4 therapy was permitted, and 30% to 50% of dose-escalation patients had received checkpoint inhibitors. Partial responses occurred in three dose-escalation patients, of whom one had hepatocellular carcinoma and two had cutaneous melanoma. The point of sequencing TCRbeta in the periphery was to test whether ivuxolimab changed TCR sequence diversity and drove clonal T-cell expansion. The paper covers the monotherapy dose-escalation part of the phase I ivuxolimab trial, which included N ≈ 54 patients. The study at large found these results: In the 0.1-3.0 mg/kg groups, partial responders had among the lowest normalized peripheral clonal expansion, particularly in CD8+ T cells. The antigen specificity of the clonally expanded peripheral T cells was not determined. After ivuxolimab, more expanded clones were found on average in CD8+ T cells than in CD4+ T cells. Low levels of normalized T-cell clonal expansion were also seen in some patients who did not respond. At doses of 0.1 to 3.0 mg/kg, clonal expansion of both CD4+ and CD8+ T cells in blood was seen between baseline and week 6.

To sequence the TCRbeta CDR3 region, genomic DNA was isolated from the sorted cells. The immunoSEQ Assay was used to sequence the TCRbeta CDR3 regions. TCRdb retrieved this table from immuneACCESS and kept in-frame rearrangements only. Not all clones are present; in checked studies, unresolved V genes account for under half, and no reason is known for the remainder. For this sample there are about 34,000 clones; more than 70% appear just once. The top ten constitute about 9% of the sample. The trial excluded patients who had a history of autoimmune disease or who were on systemic immunosuppression. In every dose cohort, peripheral blood was drawn for TCR sequencing at baseline, cycle 4 day 1, and cycle 7 day 1. The samples were taken from a phase I, first-in-human, multicenter, open-label dose-escalation trial of ivuxolimab. Adults with locally advanced or metastatic head and neck squamous cell, hepatocellular, melanoma or renal cell carcinoma were enrolled in the trial. Before TCR sequencing, CD4+ T cells and CD8+ T cells from peripheral blood were sorted into separate populations.

V sheds 3 bases and J sheds 9 bases, leaving 6 bases between their ends. The CDR3 goes from the cysteine to the phenylalanine over 11 residues. Only the CDR3 portion is preserved as DNA: 33 bases, with reading frame beginning at the first base. The CDR1 and CDR2 encoded by the germline V gene (reference sequence) are GTSNPN and SVGIG. The sample in question was CD4+ or CD8+ T cells sorted from blood, obtained in a trial of the OX40 agonist ivuxolimab. The clonotype comes from an adult with an advanced solid tumor such as melanoma, head and neck, liver or kidney cancer. This chain is built from TRBV30 and TRBJ1-6; tentative D gene TRBD1, with 6 bases matching. The nucleotide sequence is TGTGCCTGGAGGACAGGTTCACCCCTCCACTTT. The resulting protein is CAWRTGSPLHF.